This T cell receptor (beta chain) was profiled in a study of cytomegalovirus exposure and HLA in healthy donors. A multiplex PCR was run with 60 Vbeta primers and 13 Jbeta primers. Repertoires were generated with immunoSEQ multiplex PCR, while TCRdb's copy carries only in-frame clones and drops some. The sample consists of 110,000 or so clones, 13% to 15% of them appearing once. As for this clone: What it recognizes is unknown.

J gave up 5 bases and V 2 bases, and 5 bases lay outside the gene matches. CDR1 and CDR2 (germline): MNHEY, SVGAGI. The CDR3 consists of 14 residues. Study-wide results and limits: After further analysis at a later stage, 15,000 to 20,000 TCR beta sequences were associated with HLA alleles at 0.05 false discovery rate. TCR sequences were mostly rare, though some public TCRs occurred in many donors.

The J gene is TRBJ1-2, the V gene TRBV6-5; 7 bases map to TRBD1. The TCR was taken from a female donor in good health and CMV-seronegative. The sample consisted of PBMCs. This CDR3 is CASSYAGTEYGYTF. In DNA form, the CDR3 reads TGTGCCAGCAGTTACGCAGGGACAGAATATGGCTACACCTTC.